This T cell receptor (beta chain) was captured in a study of blood T cell repertoires in COVID-19. The wider study: The samples span acute and convalescent COVID-19 from the United States, Italy and Spain. Nucleic acid was either cDNA or gDNA, and it came from T cells, B-cell-depleted T cells, or PBMCs.

V lost 4 bases, J lost 8 bases, and 16 bases lay in between. The CDR3 spans 14 residues. CDR1 and CDR2 (germline): KGHDR, SFDVKD. Under the authors' procedure: Amplifying reference gene primers gave estimates of nucleated cell counts. Clones were read by immunoSEQ multiplex PCR, and TCRdb kept only the in-frame ones, dropping some. V and J calls and clone size are copied from that table; D and trimming were computed from the DNA. This sample has fewer than 110,000 clones, with approximately 92% found just once. The receptor comes from a man in his fifties or sixties with active COVID-19. What was sequenced was peripheral blood. V is TRBV24-1 and J is TRBJ1-2; D is uncertain. The CDR3 sequence is CATSDTNEGRGYTF. The CDR3 region has the DNA TGTGCCACCAGTGACACTAACGAAGGTCGAGGCTACACCTTC.